These T cell receptor beta chains were read from a single sample in a study of cytomegalovirus exposure and HLA in healthy donors. The repertoire was sequenced with immunoSEQ multiplex PCR; TCRdb's copy has only in-frame clones and lacks some. The sample records some 99,000 clones, 88% being singletons. Sequenced material: PBMCs. Every receptor here comes from a woman aged 18-29 years in good health and CMV-seronegative. Both conserved end residues are part of each CDR3. Each record gives: D gene, J gene, clone size, CDR3 length, V gene, CDR3 DNA, CDR3 protein. A D gene is named only where the DNA matches it firmly. Size is stated for part of the rows, as once, few or many counts, or as a class when the clone is expanded.

TRBD1 TRBJ2-7 NA 14 TRBV28 TGTGCCAGCAGTACCACAGGGGTGGTCTACGAGCAGTACTTC CASSTTGVVYEQYF
NA TRBJ2-7 NA 14 TRBV5-1 TGCGCCAGCAGCCTGCGGGACAGCCTCTACGAGCAGTACTTC CASSLRDSLYEQYF
NA TRBJ2-7 NA 15 TRBV15 TGTGCCACCAGCAGAGATCCCGCCGGGAGTGGCGAGCAGTACTTC CATSRDPAGSGEQYF
TRBD2 TRBJ2-1 NA 15 TRBV6-1 TGTGCCAGCACCCCCCTGAGCGGGAGGGTGGGTGAGCAGTTCTTC CASTPLSGRVGEQFF
TRBD2 TRBJ2-1 few 16 TRBV7-9 TGTGCCAGCAGCACGATGACTAGCGGGGGGGCTCATGAGCAGTTCTTC CASSTMTSGGAHEQFF
TRBD1 TRBJ1-1 NA 18 TRBV4-1 TGCGCCAGCAGCCAGAGTCCCGGGACAGGGGATGTGGACACTGAAGCTTTCTTT CASSQSPGTGDVDTEAFF
TRBD2 TRBJ2-1 once 22 TRBV6-1 TGTGCCAGCAGTGAAATCCGATTGACTAGCGGGAGGCCATGGGGCTCCTACAATGAGCAGTTCTTC CASSEIRLTSGRPWGSYNEQFF
TRBD1 TRBJ2-7 few 14 TRBV28 TGTGCCAGCAGCTTAGGGGGCAGGACCTACGAGCAGTACTTC CASSLGGRTYEQYF
TRBD1 TRBJ1-5 NA 15 TRBV28 TGTGCCAGCAGTTTACCGACAGGGACGCGGCAGCCCCAGCATTTT CASSLPTGTRQPQHF
NA TRBJ2-1 NA 16 TRBV5-4 TGTGCCAGCAGCTTGGGAGGCCCGGGCTCCTACAATGAGCAGTTCTTC CASSLGGPGSYNEQFF
TRBD2 TRBJ2-1 NA 18 TRBV11-1 TGTGCCAGCACCACAAGCCCGCTCAGCAGCGGGACCTACAATGAGCAGTTCTTC CASTTSPLSSGTYNEQFF
TRBD1 TRBJ2-6 once 15 TRBV6-4 TGTGCCAGCAGTCGGACAGGGGATGGGGCCAACGTCCTGACTTTC CASSRTGDGANVLTF
TRBD2 TRBJ2-3 NA 16 TRBV28 TGTGCCAGCAGTTCTATTAGTAGCGGGGGGGAAAATACGCAGTATTTT CASSSISSGGENTQYF
TRBD1 TRBJ2-7 NA 14 TRBV25-1 TGTGCCAGCAATGGACAGGGGGAGGTCAACGAGCAGTACTTC CASNGQGEVNEQYF
NA TRBJ1-2 NA 13 TRBV4-3 TGCGCCAGCAGCCAAGACAGGGAGGCTGGCTACACCTTC CASSQDREAGYTF
NA TRBJ2-3 NA 12 TRBV5-1 TGCGCCAGCAGCTTGGAACTAGGGACGCAGTATTTT CASSLELGTQYF
TRBD2 TRBJ2-1 NA 15 TRBV13 TGTGCCAGCAGCTTAGGTCTAGCGGGGGACGGGGGGCAGTTCTTC CASSLGLAGDGGQFF
NA TRBJ2-7 NA 14 TRBV6-1 TGTGCCAGCAGTGAAGCGGACAGCTCCTACGAGCAGTACTTC CASSEADSSYEQYF
TRBD1 TRBJ1-1 NA 13 TRBV9 TGTGCCAGCAGCAAGAGACAGGGCCTTGAAGCTTTCTTT CASSKRQGLEAFF
NA TRBJ1-3 NA 15 TRBV28 TGTGCCAGCAGTTTCAGGATCAGCTCTGGAAACACCATATATTTT CASSFRISSGNTIYF
TRBD1 TRBJ1-1 once 16 TRBV11-2 TGTGCCAGCAGCCACATGACAGGGTCGAAGAACACTGAAGCTTTCTTT CASSHMTGSKNTEAFF
NA TRBJ1-5 NA 15 TRBV19 TGTGCCAGTAGTATTGCAGGGGCGGTAAATCAGCCCCAGCATTTT CASSIAGAVNQPQHF
NA TRBJ2-3 NA 12 TRBV18 TGTGCCAGCTCACCTTCAGGGGATACGCAGTATTTT CASSPSGDTQYF
TRBD2 TRBJ2-1 NA 15 TRBV5-8 TGTGCCAGCAGCTTGGGGACTAGCGCTTTGAATGAGCAGTTCTTC CASSLGTSALNEQFF
TRBD1 TRBJ2-2 NA 16 TRBV9 TGTGCCAGCAGCGTAGACGGGGACAGATACACCGGGGAGCTGTTTTTT CASSVDGDRYTGELFF
NA TRBJ2-3 once 15 TRBV27 TGTGCCAGCAGTTTGGCCGGGAGCGTCCCAGATACGCAGTATTTT CASSLAGSVPDTQYF
NA TRBJ2-1 NA 14 TRBV30 TGTGCCTGGAGTGAGGTGGGCCTCGTGAATGAGCAGTTCTTC CAWSEVGLVNEQFF
TRBD1 TRBJ1-5 NA 15 TRBV6-6 TGTGCCAGCAGTTCTCTCGACAGGGGCAATCAGCCCCAGCATTTT CASSSLDRGNQPQHF
NA TRBJ1-4 NA 17 TRBV18 TGTGCCAGCTCATTAGCCCGAAGGGGCGCAACTAATGAAAAACTGTTTTTT CASSLARRGATNEKLFF
NA TRBJ2-2 NA 15 TRBV6-6 TGTGCCAGCAGCCCACACAGGACGGACCGCGGGGAGCTGTTTTTT CASSPHRTDRGELFF
NA TRBJ1-2 NA 15 TRBV6-6 TGTGCCAGCAGTTACTCGGTGGCGGGACCATATGGCTACACCTTC CASSYSVAGPYGYTF
NA TRBJ1-1 NA 15 TRBV19 TGTGCCAGTAGTATAGATACTCGGTTGAACACTGAAGCTTTCTTT CASSIDTRLNTEAFF
NA TRBJ2-7 NA 15 TRBV7-2 TGTGCCAGCAGCCCGGCCGGGACAACCCGCTACGAGCAGTACTTC CASSPAGTTRYEQYF
TRBD1 TRBJ2-3 NA 16 TRBV28 TGTGCCAGCAGTTTACCGGGACAGGGTAGGACAGATACGCAGTATTTT CASSLPGQGRTDTQYF
NA TRBJ1-5 NA 13 TRBV27 TGTGCCAGCAGCACGGGGGGCAATCAGCCCCAGCATTTT CASSTGGNQPQHF
NA TRBJ2-7 NA 14 TRBV28 TGTGCCAGCAGTTTGAGAAGACACCACTACGAGCAGTACTTC CASSLRRHHYEQYF
TRBD1 TRBJ2-3 once 13 TRBV29-1 TGCAGCGTTGGTGGCAGGGGGACAGATACGCAGTATTTT CSVGGRGTDTQYF
NA TRBJ2-5 NA 12 TRBV7-9 TGTGCCAGCAGCTTAGATGCTAGTTCCCAGTACTTC CASSLDASSQYF
TRBD1 TRBJ2-2 NA 14 TRBV7-9 TGTGCCAGCACTGGGACAGCGAACACCGGGGAGCTGTTTTTT CASTGTANTGELFF
NA TRBJ2-2 NA 16 TRBV7-9 TGTGCCAGCAGCTTATCGTCGGGGACGAACACCGGGGAGCTGTTTTTT CASSLSSGTNTGELFF
TRBD1 TRBJ2-1 once 12 TRBV30 TGTGCCTGGACCTCCGACAGGGGGGAGCAGTTCTTC CAWTSDRGEQFF